A selection of T cell receptor beta chains follows, all from one sample in a study of sequential checkpoint blockade in melanoma. Assay: immunoSEQ multiplex PCR; the TCRdb copy retains only in-frame clones and omits some. This table holds around 34,000 clones, approximately 86% found once. The material was CD8+ T cells sorted from blood (inferred from file names), obtained from a patient given nivolumab and ipilimumab in sequence. These receptors all stem from a human donor with melanoma. Each CDR3 is given with its conserved first and last residue. Fields, in order: clone size, D gene, V gene, J gene, CDR3 protein, CDR3 DNA. D genes are given only for firm matches. Clone size, where shown, is once, few, many, or a class for clones that have expanded.

size: .
D: TRBD2
V: TRBV19
J: TRBJ2-1
CDR3: CASSIGLADYNEQFF
DNA: TGTGCCAGTAGTATAGGACTAGCGGACTACAATGAGCAGTTCTTC

size: .
D: .
V: TRBV30
J: TRBJ1-2
CDR3: CAWSVRDIPPYTF
DNA: TGTGCCTGGAGTGTACGGGACATCCCTCCATACACCTTC

size: .
D: .
V: TRBV9
J: TRBJ1-1
CDR3: CASSAGGMNTEAFF
DNA: TGTGCCAGCAGCGCAGGAGGGATGAACACTGAAGCTTTCTTT

size: .
D: TRBD1
V: TRBV6-5
J: TRBJ2-7
CDR3: CASRLTGTGGEQYF
DNA: TGTGCCAGCAGACTGACCGGGACAGGGGGAGAGCAGTACTTC

size: few
D: TRBD1
V: TRBV28
J: TRBJ2-7
CDR3: CASSSPNRGSYEQYF
DNA: TGTGCCAGCAGTTCTCCCAACAGGGGATCCTACGAGCAGTACTTC

size: .
D: .
V: TRBV7-9
J: TRBJ2-5
CDR3: CASSYGVETQYF
DNA: TGTGCCAGCAGCTACGGGGTTGAGACCCAGTACTTC

size: .
D: TRBD2
V: TRBV10-3
J: TRBJ2-7
CDR3: CAISESPLAGAYEQYF
DNA: TGTGCCATCAGTGAGTCTCCACTAGCGGGAGCCTACGAGCAGTACTTC

size: .
D: .
V: TRBV2
J: TRBJ2-7
CDR3: CASSVGSDYEQYF
DNA: TGTGCCAGCTCGGTGGGCTCGGACTACGAGCAGTACTTC

size: .
D: TRBD1
V: TRBV7-9
J: TRBJ2-3
CDR3: CASSLEPGQGTDTQYF
DNA: TGTGCCAGCAGCTTAGAACCGGGACAGGGAACAGATACGCAGTATTTT

size: .
D: TRBD2
V: TRBV19
J: TRBJ2-7
CDR3: CASADSGWTSGSYYEQYF
DNA: TGTGCCAGTGCGGACAGCGGGTGGACTAGCGGGAGCTACTACGAGCAGTACTTC

size: .
D: .
V: TRBV10-3
J: TRBJ1-2
CDR3: CAISESRIYGYTF
DNA: TGTGCCATCAGTGAGTCCAGGATCTATGGCTACACCTTC

size: once
D: TRBD1
V: TRBV15
J: TRBJ1-5
CDR3: CATSSGGGLGQPQHF
DNA: TGTGCCACCAGTTCCGGAGGGGGCTTGGGGCAGCCCCAGCATTTT

size: .
D: TRBD1
V: TRBV6-5
J: TRBJ1-5
CDR3: CASSYSGTGKQPQHF
DNA: TGTGCCAGCAGTTACTCCGGGACAGGGAAACAGCCCCAGCATTTT

size: .
D: .
V: TRBV19
J: TRBJ1-5
CDR3: CASSIVHRANQPQHF
DNA: TGTGCCAGTAGTATAGTGCACAGGGCAAATCAGCCCCAGCATTTT

size: .
D: TRBD1
V: TRBV5-4
J: TRBJ1-1
CDR3: CASSLGRGLTEAFF
DNA: TGTGCCAGCAGCCTGGGGAGGGGGCTCACTGAAGCTTTCTTT

size: few
D: TRBD1
V: TRBV12-5
J: TRBJ2-7
CDR3: CASGLIQGQGYEQYF
DNA: TGTGCTAGTGGTTTGATCCAGGGACAGGGCTACGAGCAGTACTTC

size: .
D: TRBD2
V: TRBV28
J: TRBJ2-7
CDR3: CASSWTSGSRTYEQYF
DNA: TGTGCCAGCAGTTGGACTAGCGGGAGTAGGACCTACGAGCAGTACTTC

size: .
D: TRBD2
V: TRBV5-6
J: TRBJ2-7
CDR3: CASSPQGPREGTDYEQYF
DNA: TGTGCCAGCAGCCCGCAGGGTCCGCGGGAGGGCACCGACTACGAGCAGTACTTC

size: .
D: .
V: TRBV30
J: TRBJ1-5
CDR3: CALSVESSNQPQHF
DNA: TGTGCCCTGAGTGTGGAGTCTAGCAATCAGCCCCAGCATTTT

size: .
D: TRBD2
V: TRBV4-2
J: TRBJ2-2
CDR3: CASSQVLAEMAGELFF
DNA: TGTGCCAGCAGCCAAGTACTAGCGGAGATGGCCGGGGAGCTGTTTTTT

size: .
D: TRBD1
V: TRBV19
J: TRBJ1-2
CDR3: CASRRQGSYGYTF
DNA: TGTGCCAGTAGACGACAGGGGTCCTATGGCTACACCTTC

size: few
D: .
V: TRBV6-6
J: TRBJ1-5
CDR3: CASSYRGGNQPQHF
DNA: TGTGCCAGCAGTTACCGGGGAGGCAATCAGCCCCAGCATTTT

size: .
D: .
V: TRBV5-5
J: TRBJ2-2
CDR3: CASSLRVGGELFF
DNA: TGTGCCAGCAGTCTCAGGGTTGGCGGGGAGCTGTTTTTT

size: .
D: .
V: TRBV6-5
J: TRBJ2-7
CDR3: CASSYEGGSTYEQYF
DNA: TGTGCCAGCAGTTACGAGGGCGGGTCTACCTACGAGCAGTACTTC

size: .
D: TRBD2
V: TRBV9
J: TRBJ2-7
CDR3: CASSPGGFYEQYF
DNA: TGTGCCAGCAGCCCCGGGGGGTTCTACGAGCAGTACTTC

size: once
D: .
V: TRBV7-9
J: TRBJ2-2
CDR3: CASSFPLTGTTFPRELFF
DNA: TGTGCCAGCAGCTTCCCTTTAACCGGGACAACGTTTCCCCGCGAGCTGTTTTTT

size: .
D: .
V: TRBV10-2
J: TRBJ1-4
CDR3: CASSESTGGPVGKLFF
DNA: TGCGCCAGCAGTGAGTCTACGGGGGGCCCAGTCGGAAAACTGTTTTTT

size: .
D: TRBD1
V: TRBV19
J: TRBJ1-2
CDR3: CASRPRDSVYGYTF
DNA: TGTGCCAGCAGGCCCCGGGACAGCGTCTATGGCTACACCTTC

size: .
D: TRBD1
V: TRBV5-4
J: TRBJ1-6
CDR3: CASSLADRASSPLHF
DNA: TGTGCCAGCAGCTTGGCGGACAGGGCGAGTTCACCCCTCCACTTT

size: .
D: .
V: TRBV2
J: TRBJ1-2
CDR3: CASRPGALGYTF
DNA: TGTGCCAGTCGGCCAGGCGCGCTTGGCTACACCTTC

size: .
D: .
V: TRBV19
J: TRBJ1-5
CDR3: CASGRVSGSNQPQHF
DNA: TGTGCCAGTGGGAGGGTGTCGGGAAGCAATCAGCCCCAGCATTTT

size: .
D: TRBD2
V: TRBV28
J: TRBJ2-3
CDR3: CASGERGPSTDTQYF
DNA: TGTGCCAGCGGCGAGCGGGGGCCGAGCACAGATACGCAGTATTTT

size: .
D: .
V: TRBV23-1
J: TRBJ1-2
CDR3: CASSQFGPYGYTF
DNA: TGCGCCAGCAGTCAATTCGGTCCCTATGGCTACACCTTC

size: .
D: .
V: TRBV9
J: TRBJ2-2
CDR3: CASSPRIAGYTGELFF
DNA: TGTGCCAGCAGCCCTCGCATTGCAGGGTACACCGGGGAGCTGTTTTTT

size: .
D: .
V: TRBV5-4
J: TRBJ2-3
CDR3: CASSPDSSDTDTQYF
DNA: TGTGCCAGCAGCCCGGACAGCTCAGACACAGATACGCAGTATTTT

size: .
D: TRBD1
V: TRBV5-5
J: TRBJ2-7
CDR3: CASSDDRAWNEQYF
DNA: TGTGCCAGCAGCGATGACAGGGCCTGGAACGAGCAGTACTTC

size: .
D: .
V: TRBV29-1
J: TRBJ1-2
CDR3: CSVVGANYGYTF
DNA: TGCAGCGTTGTCGGTGCTAACTATGGCTACACCTTC

size: .
D: TRBD1
V: TRBV29-1
J: TRBJ2-7
CDR3: CSVVHRGSWEQYF
DNA: TGCAGCGTTGTCCACAGGGGGTCTTGGGAGCAGTACTTC

size: .
D: TRBD1
V: TRBV19
J: TRBJ1-5
CDR3: CASSIGWDSLQPQHF
DNA: TGTGCCAGTAGTATAGGTTGGGACAGTTTGCAGCCCCAGCATTTT

size: .
D: TRBD2
V: TRBV9
J: TRBJ2-1
CDR3: CASSPFGGAGESEQFF
DNA: TGTGCCAGCAGCCCCTTTGGTGGAGCGGGAGAAAGCGAGCAGTTCTTC

size: .
D: TRBD1
V: TRBV7-4
J: TRBJ1-2
CDR3: CASSLPGVPGTGEGYGYTF
DNA: TGTGCCAGCAGCTTACCAGGGGTACCCGGGACAGGGGAAGGGTATGGCTACACCTTC

size: medium-sized
D: TRBD1
V: TRBV4-1
J: TRBJ2-3
CDR3: CASSQARDRYTDTQYF
DNA: TGCGCCAGCAGCCAAGCGCGGGACAGGTACACAGATACGCAGTATTTT

size: .
D: TRBD1
V: TRBV19
J: TRBJ2-2
CDR3: CASSRTGLAGELFF
DNA: TGTGCCAGTTCTCGGACAGGGTTGGCCGGGGAGCTGTTTTTT

size: .
D: .
V: TRBV9
J: TRBJ1-1
CDR3: CASSSRGDEAFF
DNA: TGTGCCAGCAGCTCCCGGGGGGATGAAGCTTTCTTT

size: .
D: .
V: TRBV4-1
J: TRBJ1-5
CDR3: CASSHRDSNQPQHF
DNA: TGCGCCAGCAGCCACAGGGATAGCAATCAGCCCCAGCATTTT

size: .
D: TRBD2
V: TRBV4-1
J: TRBJ2-1
CDR3: CASSLREGSYNEQFF
DNA: TGCGCCAGCAGCTTACGGGAGGGATCCTACAATGAGCAGTTCTTC

size: .
D: TRBD2
V: TRBV6-5
J: TRBJ2-3
CDR3: CASSFIAGGSTDTQYF
DNA: TGTGCCAGCAGTTTTATAGCGGGGGGGAGCACAGATACGCAGTATTTT